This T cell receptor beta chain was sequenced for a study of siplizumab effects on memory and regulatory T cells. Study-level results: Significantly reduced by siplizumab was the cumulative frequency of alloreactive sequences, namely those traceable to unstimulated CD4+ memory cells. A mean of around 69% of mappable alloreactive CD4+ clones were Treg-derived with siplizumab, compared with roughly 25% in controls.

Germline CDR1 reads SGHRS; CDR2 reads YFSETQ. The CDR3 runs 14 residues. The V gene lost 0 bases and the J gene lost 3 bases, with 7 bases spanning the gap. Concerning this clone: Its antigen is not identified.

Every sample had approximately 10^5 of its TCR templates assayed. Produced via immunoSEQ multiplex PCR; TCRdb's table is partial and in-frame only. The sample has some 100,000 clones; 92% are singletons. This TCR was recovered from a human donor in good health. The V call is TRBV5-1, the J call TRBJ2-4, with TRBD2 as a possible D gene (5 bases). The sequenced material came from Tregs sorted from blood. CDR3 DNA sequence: TGCGCCAGCAGCTTGGAAGCGGTCAAAAACATTCAGTACTTC. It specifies CASSLEAVKNIQYF.